This is a list of T cell receptor beta chains from one sample in a study of blood T cell repertoires in COVID-19. Profiled with immunoSEQ multiplex PCR; TCRdb holds only in-frame clones, not every one. The profile shows tens of thousands of clones, 60% to 85% of them singletons. Sequenced: peripheral blood. The receptors derive from a human donor in a cohort sampled during active COVID-19. CDR3s include the opening cysteine and the closing phenylalanine or tryptophan. A D gene is named only where the DNA matches it firmly. Size is omitted from some rows. Given values are once, few, many or a class for expanded clones.

v_gene	abundance	j_gene	len	d_gene	CDR3aa	CDR3nt
TRBV7-2	-	TRBJ1-2	13	-	CASSLEPLYGYTF	TGTGCCAGCAGCTTAGAGCCACTTTATGGCTACACCTTC
TRBV16	-	TRBJ2-7	14	-	CASSRSGSSYEQYF	TGTGCCAGCAGCCGGAGTGGGAGCTCCTACGAGCAGTACTTC
TRBV11-2	-	TRBJ2-7	15	-	CASSLVGGEAYEQYF	TGTGCCAGCAGCTTAGTAGGAGGGGAGGCCTACGAGCAGTACTTC
TRBV28	-	TRBJ2-1	16	TRBD2	CASSWPLAGDRYEQFF	TGTGCCAGCAGTTGGCCCCTAGCGGGAGATAGGTATGAGCAGTTCTTC
TRBV7-8	-	TRBJ2-2	16	-	CASSFGSYSNTGELFF	TGTGCCAGCAGCTTCGGGTCGTACTCGAACACCGGGGAGCTGTTTTTT
TRBV11-2	few	TRBJ2-7	13	TRBD1	CASSGTGSYEQYF	TGTGCCAGCAGCGGGACAGGGTCCTACGAGCAGTACTTC
TRBV19	few	TRBJ2-2	13	-	CASSNPNTGELFF	TGTGCCAGTAGTAATCCTAACACCGGGGAGCTGTTTTTT
TRBV28	-	TRBJ1-1	13	-	CASSTRQNTEAFF	TGTGCCAGCAGTACTCGACAGAACACTGAAGCTTTCTTT
TRBV28	-	TRBJ2-1	17	TRBD2	CASSSQGIAGGYNEQFF	TGTGCCAGCAGTTCCCAGGGGATAGCGGGGGGGTACAATGAGCAGTTCTTC
TRBV7-6	-	TRBJ1-1	17	-	CASSSWGGLGGNTEAFF	TGTGCCAGCAGCTCCTGGGGGGGGTTAGGAGGGAACACTGAAGCTTTCTTT
TRBV11-2	once	TRBJ2-7	15	-	CASSLVGGGLREQYF	TGTGCCAGCAGCTTAGTCGGGGGTGGATTGAGGGAGCAGTACTTC
TRBV7-2	-	TRBJ1-1	17	TRBD1	CASSPGTGRGLYTEAFF	TGTGCCAGCAGCCCTGGGACAGGGAGGGGTCTTTATACTGAAGCTTTCTTT
TRBV6-2/TRBV6-3	-	TRBJ2-7	16	TRBD2	CASSHGGLAVSYEQYF	TGTGCCAGCAGTCACGGGGGACTAGCGGTCTCCTACGAGCAGTACTTC
TRBV28	-	TRBJ2-5	15	TRBD1	CASTEFGQGRETQYF	TGTGCCAGCACTGAGTTTGGACAGGGGAGAGAGACCCAGTACTTC
TRBV5-1	-	TRBJ2-7	15	TRBD2	CASSLSLSGSGEQYF	TGCGCCAGCAGCTTGTCCCTTAGCGGGAGTGGGGAGCAGTACTTC
TRBV7-9	few	TRBJ1-2	13	-	CASSLAGGYGYTF	TGTGCCAGCAGCTTAGCAGGGGGATATGGCTACACCTTC
TRBV6-2/TRBV6-3	-	TRBJ2-3	13	TRBD1	CASSWDRRTTQYF	TGTGCCAGCAGTTGGGACAGGAGGACCACGCAGTATTTT
TRBV7-8	-	TRBJ1-1	14	TRBD1	CASSTTGAGTEAFF	TGTGCCAGCAGCACGACAGGGGCTGGAACTGAAGCTTTCTTT
TRBV5-1	-	TRBJ2-3	13	-	CASTSEGAPTQYF	TGCGCCAGCACCTCGGAGGGGGCTCCGACGCAGTATTTT
TRBV9	-	TRBJ1-5	13	-	CAGLVGGNQPQHF	TGTGCCGGCCTGGTAGGCGGGAATCAGCCCCAGCATTTT
TRBV9	-	TRBJ2-3	16	-	CASSPSEGTVVDTQYF	TGTGCCAGCAGCCCCTCGGAGGGGACAGTTGTAGATACGCAGTATTTT
TRBV19	-	TRBJ1-2	13	TRBD1	CASSGQEGYGYTF	TGTGCCAGTAGCGGACAGGAGGGCTATGGCTACACCTTC
TRBV5-4	-	TRBJ1-2	12	-	CASRSEAYGYTF	TGTGCCAGCAGATCTGAAGCCTATGGCTACACCTTC
TRBV5-1	-	TRBJ1-6	15	-	CASSLATSPNSPLHF	TGCGCCAGCAGCTTGGCGACAAGTCCCAATTCACCCCTCCACTTT
TRBV7-9	-	TRBJ2-1	15	-	CASSLASAGYNEQFF	TGTGCCAGCAGCTTAGCTAGCGCGGGGTACAATGAGCAGTTCTTC
TRBV6-5	-	TRBJ1-5	15	-	CASLRQAGEYQPQHF	TGTGCCAGCCTAAGGCAGGCAGGGGAATATCAGCCCCAGCATTTT
TRBV5-8	few	TRBJ1-6	15	-	CASSSDRSYNSPLHF	TGTGCCAGCAGCTCTGACAGGTCCTATAATTCACCCCTCCACTTT
TRBV27	-	TRBJ2-7	16	-	CASSSTRFDSTYEQYF	TGTGCCAGCAGTTCCACCCGCTTTGACAGTACTTACGAGCAGTACTTC
TRBV7-2	-	TRBJ2-1	13	TRBD2	CASRRTSGTGQFF	TGTGCCAGCAGACGGACTAGCGGGACCGGTCAGTTCTTC
TRBV20-1	-	TRBJ2-7	11	-	CSAGSSAEQYF	TGCAGTGCTGGTAGTAGCGCCGAGCAGTACTTC
TRBV5-1	-	TRBJ1-1	16	-	CASCLSWGRGSTEAFF	TGCGCCAGCTGCTTGAGTTGGGGGCGGGGGAGCACTGAAGCTTTCTTT
TRBV4-3	-	TRBJ2-7	17	TRBD1	CASSQGGRTGGSYEQYF	TGCGCCAGCAGCCAAGGGGGCCGGACAGGGGGCTCCTACGAGCAGTACTTC
TRBV5-4	-	TRBJ2-3	13	TRBD1	CASRQNRGDTQYF	TGTGCCAGCAGACAGAACAGGGGAGATACGCAGTATTTT
TRBV28	-	TRBJ1-1	14	TRBD1	CASSLLGGTTEAFF	TGTGCCAGCAGTTTATTAGGGGGCACCACTGAAGCTTTCTTT
TRBV30	once	TRBJ2-1	15	-	CAWSVQFGSYNEQFF	TGTGCCTGGAGTGTGCAGTTTGGCTCCTACAATGAGCAGTTCTTC
TRBV28	few	TRBJ2-5	14	-	CASSFAGFQETQYF	TGTGCCAGCAGTTTCGCAGGCTTCCAAGAGACCCAGTACTTC
TRBV28	-	TRBJ2-7	13	-	CASTGRTVYEQYF	TGTGCCAGCACGGGAAGGACGGTCTACGAGCAGTACTTC
TRBV5-1	-	TRBJ2-3	14	-	CASTTDRPTDTQYF	TGCGCCAGCACCACCGACAGACCCACAGATACGCAGTATTTT
TRBV5-1	once	TRBJ1-1	14	-	CASSLGAMNTEAFF	TGCGCCAGCAGCTTGGGGGCCATGAACACTGAAGCTTTCTTT
TRBV24-1	-	TRBJ2-3	14	-	CATSDPLRGDTQYF	TGTGCCACCAGTGATCCCCTTCGAGGAGATACGCAGTATTTT
TRBV9	-	TRBJ2-3	15	-	CASSPGGQPIDTQYF	TGTGCCAGCAGCCCAGGTGGGCAGCCTATTGATACGCAGTATTTT
TRBV15	-	TRBJ1-1	13	-	CATSKDTVTEAFF	TGTGCCACCAGCAAAGACACGGTCACTGAAGCTTTCTTT
TRBV19	-	TRBJ2-5	15	TRBD2	CASSYGLAGGETQYF	TGTGCCAGTAGCTACGGACTAGCGGGTGGCGAGACCCAGTACTTC
TRBV4-3	-	TRBJ1-1	15	TRBD1	CASSQDPDRGTEAFF	TGCGCCAGCAGCCAAGATCCAGACAGGGGTACTGAAGCTTTCTTT
TRBV3-1/TRBV3-2	-	TRBJ1-2	15	TRBD1	CASSRGQGRNYGYTF	TGTGCCAGCAGCCGCGGACAGGGACGGAACTATGGCTACACCTTC
TRBV15	-	TRBJ2-3	17	TRBD2	CATSGGLALGGTDTQYF	TGTGCCACCAGCGGGGGACTAGCCTTGGGGGGCACAGATACGCAGTATTTT
TRBV16	-	TRBJ1-5	14	-	CASRGGLSNQPQHF	TGTGCCAGCAGAGGGGGTCTAAGCAATCAGCCCCAGCATTTT
TRBV6-2/TRBV6-3	-	TRBJ1-5	14	TRBD1	CASSTGGPDQPQHF	TGTGCCAGCAGCACAGGGGGCCCCGATCAGCCCCAGCATTTT
TRBV2	once	TRBJ2-7	12	TRBD2	CASGGGSYEQYF	TGTGCCAGCGGGGGGGGCTCCTACGAGCAGTACTTC
TRBV4-2	-	TRBJ2-5	15	TRBD2	CASSPQTSGQETQYF	TGTGCCAGCAGCCCCCAGACTAGCGGACAAGAGACCCAGTACTTC
TRBV18	-	TRBJ1-4	13	TRBD1	CASSRGQGEKLFF	TGTGCCAGCTCCCGGGGACAGGGTGAAAAACTGTTTTTT
TRBV10-3	-	TRBJ2-3	16	TRBD2	CAISTSLAGSTDTQYF	TGTGCCATCAGTACCTCCCTAGCGGGGAGCACAGATACGCAGTATTTT
TRBV28	-	TRBJ1-5	14	-	CASSLGQVNQPQHF	TGTGCCAGCAGTTTAGGGCAGGTAAATCAGCCCCAGCATTTT